This T cell receptor beta chain was captured in a study of cytomegalovirus exposure and HLA in healthy donors. Study-wide results and limits: Apart from CMV serostatus, no immune exposure information was available.

Of note for this clone: The target antigen is unknown.

CDR3 size: 13 residues. Germline-derived CDR1 and CDR2 are LNHDA and SQIVND (reference sequence). V dropped 4 bases and J dropped 4; count of bases not matched to a gene: 2. In the PCR, 60 Vbeta and 13 Jbeta primers were used. The repertoire was sequenced with immunoSEQ multiplex PCR; TCRdb's copy has only in-frame clones and lacks some. There are under 300,000 clones in the sample; 84% occur only once, and 2% to 2.5% lies in the top ten. The sample comprised PBMCs. The sequence was collected from a woman aged 40-49 years in good health and CMV-seropositive. The V and J genes are TRBV19 and TRBJ2-7; 9 nucleotides agree with TRBD1. The CDR3 nucleotides are TGTGCCAGTAGTACCGACAGGGGGTACGAGCAGTACTTC. As protein: CASSTDRGYEQYF.